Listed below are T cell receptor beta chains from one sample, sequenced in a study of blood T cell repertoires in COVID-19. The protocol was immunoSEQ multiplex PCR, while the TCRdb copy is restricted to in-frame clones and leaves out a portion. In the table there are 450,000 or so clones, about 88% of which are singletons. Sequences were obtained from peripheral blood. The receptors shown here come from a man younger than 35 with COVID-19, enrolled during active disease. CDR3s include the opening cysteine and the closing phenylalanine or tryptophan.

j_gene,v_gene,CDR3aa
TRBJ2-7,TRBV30,CAWTRQGFYEQYF
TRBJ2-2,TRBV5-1,CASNVGRARAGELFF
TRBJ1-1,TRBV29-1,CSAAGARGEAFF
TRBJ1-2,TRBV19,CASSIGIRVSYGYTF
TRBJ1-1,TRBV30,CAWSVQGGPGTEAFF
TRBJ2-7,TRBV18,CASSRGRGSGGDYEQYF
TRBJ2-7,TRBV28,CASTLLVGGLGEQYF
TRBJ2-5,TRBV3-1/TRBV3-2,CASSNSPDRETQYF
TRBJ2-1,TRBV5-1,CASSAGTSYNEQFF
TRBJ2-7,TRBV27,CASSRGLAGYEQYF
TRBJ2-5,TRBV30,CAWSMNEETQYF
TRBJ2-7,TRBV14,CASRKGGGRAGEQYF
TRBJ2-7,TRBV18,CASSPRQTYEQYF
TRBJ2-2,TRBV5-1,CASSSGLAGRTGELFF
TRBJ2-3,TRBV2,CASTALAGGTDTQYF
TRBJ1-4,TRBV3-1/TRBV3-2,CASSPQGRGNEKLFF
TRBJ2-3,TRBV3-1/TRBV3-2,CASGTGTSSTTQYF
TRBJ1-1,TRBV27,CASRTRGGNTEAFF
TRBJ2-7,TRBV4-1,CASSQGLSGQPYHEQYF
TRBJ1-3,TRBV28,CASSTGAGAGNTIYF
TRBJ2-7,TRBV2,CASLTGVVREQYF
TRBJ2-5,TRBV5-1,CASSLVASGQETQYF
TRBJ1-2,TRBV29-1,CSVEDSNYGYTF
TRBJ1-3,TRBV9,CASSVGAGRNSGNTIYF
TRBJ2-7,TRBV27,CASSPVEGGSYEQYF